The 15 T cell receptor beta chains below all came from one sample that was sequenced in a study of T cells in Graves' hyperthyroidism and ophthalmopathy. Regions amplified from RNA transcripts were the TCR beta CDR3 regions. When the TCR CDR3 underwent first-round RT-PCR, the HTBI primer set was used. TCRdb re-derived calls from the multiplex PCR reads in MiXCR, one entry per CDR3 protein. The table lists nearly 750,000 distinct CDR3 sequences, over 35% of them singletons. The sequenced sample consisted of blood. These receptor sequences come from a woman aged 40 to 50 with Graves' hyperthyroidism.

In this sample, this clonotype turned up a few times. V is TRBV7-2 and J is TRBJ2-7; 7 bases are shared with TRBD1. Germline lookup yields CDR1 SGHTA and CDR2 FQGNSA. This CDR3 is built from 18 residues. V dropped 5 bases and J dropped 2; count of bases not matched to a gene: 18. The CDR3 reads CASSQGDSQFRGTYEQYF. CDR3 in DNA: TGTGCCAGCAGCCAAGGGGACAGCCAGTTCAGGGGGACCTACGAGCAGTACTTC.

A word on this clonotype: A clone one base away is much larger, so this may be a read error. The chain carries TRBV29-1 and TRBJ1-1, with no clear D. There are 14 residues in the CDR3. In germline, CDR1 is SQVTM, CDR2 ANQGSEA. Trimming shortened V by 5 bases and J by 1 base, and 14 bases separated the two germline ends. The DNA for the CDR3 is TGCAGCGTTTCCCTCTTATATACGAACACTGAAGCTTTCTTT. This encodes CSVSLLYTNTEAFF.

The V and J genes are TRBV7-2 and TRBJ1-6; the match to TRBD1 covers 10 bases. CDR1 is SGHTA and CDR2 is FQGNSA in the germline V gene. This CDR3 region has 17 residues. The V and J ends lost 5 bases and 4 bases, in that order; junction bases with no gene match: 8. The CDR3 protein is CASSPTRTGGYNSPLHF. The CDR3, as DNA: TGTGCCAGCAGCCCCACCCGGACAGGGGGATATAATTCACCCCTCCACTTT.

This clonotype was counted many times. V and J are TRBV6-5 and TRBJ1-2; a weak D match, TRBD1 (5 bases). CDR3 length: 14 amino acids. Trimming pared 0 bases from V and 4 bases from J, leaving 9 bases between. Germline V gives CDR1 MNHEY, CDR2 SVGAGI. In nucleotides, the CDR3 is TGTGCCAGCAGTTACTCGAGGACAAGCTATGGCTACACCTTC. It translates to CASSYSRTSYGYTF.

This clonotype was seen at least ten times. The chain uses TRBV7-9 and TRBJ2-2, with a weak D call TRBD1 (6 bases). Germline V gene sequence: CDR1 SEHNR, CDR2 FQNEAQ (reference sequence). V lost 5 bases and J lost 9, with 13 bases in between. The CDR3 extends over 13 amino acids. The CDR3 protein is CASSVGWDRELFF. In DNA form, the CDR3 reads TGTGCCAGCAGCGTGGGCTGGGACAGGGAGCTGTTTTTT.

This clonotype came up once. The J gene is TRBJ1-4, the V gene TRBV20-1, with D possibly TRBD1 on 6 matching bases. Germline CDR1 is DFQATT and CDR2 is SNEGSKA (reference sequence). The CDR3 covers 17 residues. Trimming took off 4 bases at V and 5 bases at J, with 23 bases between the two ends. CDR3: CSATGTSGGAGNEKLFF. CDR3 coding DNA: TGCAGTGCTACCGGGACTAGCGGGGGGGCAGGGAATGAAAAACTGTTTTTT.

A word on this clonotype: A much larger clone sits a single nucleotide away, making a read error possible. Here the CDR3 omits its conserved ending phenylalanine or tryptophan, so a read error is the likely source. This chain links TRBV20-1 with TRBJ1-2; TRBD1 agrees at 9 bases. From germline, CDR1 is DFQATT and CDR2 SNEGSKA (reference sequence). This CDR3 has 12 residues. CDR3 nucleotides: TGCAGGGGTCGGGACAGGGAGGAAGGCTACACCTCC. This codes for CRGRDREEGYTS.

The sample holds a few counts of this clonotype. This rearrangement joins TRBV19 to TRBJ2-3; TRBD1 agrees at 7 bases. Trimming took 2 bases from V and 2 from J; bases not matched to a gene: 4. Germline values: CDR1 LNHDA, CDR2 SQIVND (reference sequence). This CDR3 has 15 amino acids. The CDR3 coding sequence is TGTGCCAGTAGTATACAGACAGGGACCACAGATACGCAGTATTTT. Translation gives CASSIQTGTTDTQYF.

The chain uses TRBV20-1 and TRBJ2-7; TRBD1 aligns across 8 bases. Germline lookup yields CDR1 DFQATT and CDR2 SNEGSKA (reference sequence). The ends lost 0 bases at V and 5 bases at J; junction bases unmatched: 6. The CDR3 is 14 residues long. The CDR3 DNA sequence: TGCAGTGCTAGAGATAGCCTGACAGGGGACGAGCAGTACTTC. This encodes CSARDSLTGDEQYF.

The rearrangement links TRBV7-2 to TRBJ1-5; 8 bases align to TRBD1. The CDR3 sequence is 15 residues long. Germline-derived CDR1 and CDR2 are SGHTA and FQGNSA. V dropped 3 bases and J dropped 5; count of bases not matched to a gene: 6. Here the CDR3 DNA reads TGTGCCAGCAGCTTTTTAACGACAGGGGATCAGCCCCAGCATTTT. This translates into CASSFLTTGDQPQHF.

Ten or more counts support this clonotype. The chain carries TRBV7-2 and TRBJ1-3, with no clear D. The CDR3 length is 17 residues. Trimming removed 3 bases at V and 4 bases at J, with 19 bases between. Germline values: CDR1 SGHTA, CDR2 FQGNSA. CDR3 sequence: CASSLRRPSSNGNTIYF. As DNA, the CDR3 is TGTGCCAGCAGCTTGAGGAGACCGAGTTCCAACGGAAACACCATATATTTT.

This clonotype was recorded a few times. The chain recombines TRBV9 with TRBJ2-7, with 9 bases fitting TRBD1. The CDR3 is 15 residues long. CDR1 and CDR2 (germline): SGDLS, YYNGEE. Trimming removed 1 base from V and 5 bases from J; junction bases left unmatched: 7. Written as DNA, the CDR3 is TGTGCCAGCAGCGTATCCGGGACAGGGAGGCACGAGCAGTACTTC. Translation gives CASSVSGTGRHEQYF.

This clonotype was seen ten or more times. V is TRBV12-3 or TRBV12-4 and J is TRBJ1-1, with D unclear. V lost 3 bases and J 4 bases, leaving 12 bases between the germline ends. The CDR3 has 14 amino acids. CDR3 nucleotide sequence: TGTGCCAGCAGTTTGGAGGGATCGACCACTGAAGCTTTCTTT. Translating it yields CASSLEGSTTEAFF.

This clonotype was seen repeatedly, ten times or more. The chain uses TRBV7-9 and TRBJ1-2; D gene ambiguous. The ends were cut back, 7 bases at V and 6 bases at J, with 0 bases in the middle. Germline V gene data show CDR1 as SEHNR and CDR2 as FQNEAQ (reference sequence). CDR3 length: 8 residues. DNA for the CDR3: TGTGCCAGCAATGGCTACACCTTC. Protein: CASNGYTF.

This clonotype has more than one count but fewer than ten. The V call is TRBV5-6, the J call TRBJ2-7; no reliable D call. Trimming shortened V by 2 bases and J by 6 bases, and 9 bases separated the two germline ends. This CDR3 spans 12 amino acids. Germline-derived CDR1 and CDR2 are SGHDT and YYEEEE. The CDR3 sequence: CASSFYTSEQYF. CDR3 DNA sequence: TGTGCCAGCAGCTTTTACACAAGCGAGCAGTACTTC.